This TCR beta chain was profiled in a study of blood T cells in healthy people across ages. Trimming cost V 7 bases and J 1 base, with 11 bases left between them. CDR1 and CDR2 (germline): MDHEN, SYDVKM. There are 14 residues in the CDR3. The authors extracted at least 5.5 micrograms of total RNA per sample. The study's findings and limits: Diversity estimated from one million T cells was considered an underestimate. Per million T cells, TCR beta diversity dropped roughly linearly as age increased.

Primers used in a second PCR of about 6 to 11 cycles were a sample-barcoded 5' primer and a J-beta primer mix. Every single cDNA molecule received a tag from a template-switch adaptor with 12 random nucleotides. Each CDR3 protein gets one entry after TCRdb re-called the 5' RACE reads with MiXCR. Of around 690,000 distinct CDR3 sequences listed, approximately 59% are singletons. About this clonotype: Its matching antigen is unknown.

The receptor was derived from a man in his fifties or sixties in good health. The J gene is TRBJ1-5, the V gene TRBV28; D perhaps matches TRBD1 (5 bases). Sequenced sample: blood. In DNA form, the CDR3 reads TGTGCCAGCAACCGGGGGGGGAGCAATCAGCCCCAGCATTTT. Translating gives CASNRGGSNQPQHF.